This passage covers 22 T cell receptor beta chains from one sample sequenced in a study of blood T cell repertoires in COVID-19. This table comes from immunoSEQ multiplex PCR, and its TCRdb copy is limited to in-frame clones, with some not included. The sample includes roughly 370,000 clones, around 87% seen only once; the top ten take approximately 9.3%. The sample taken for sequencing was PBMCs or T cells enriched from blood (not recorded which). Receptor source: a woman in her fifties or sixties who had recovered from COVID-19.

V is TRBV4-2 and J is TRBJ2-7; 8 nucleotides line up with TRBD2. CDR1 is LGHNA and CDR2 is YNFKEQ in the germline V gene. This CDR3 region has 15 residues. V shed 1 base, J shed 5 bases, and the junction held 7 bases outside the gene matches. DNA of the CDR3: TGTGCCAGCAGCCAAGGCGCGGGGGGTGGCAACGAGCAGTACTTC. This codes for CASSQGAGGGNEQYF.

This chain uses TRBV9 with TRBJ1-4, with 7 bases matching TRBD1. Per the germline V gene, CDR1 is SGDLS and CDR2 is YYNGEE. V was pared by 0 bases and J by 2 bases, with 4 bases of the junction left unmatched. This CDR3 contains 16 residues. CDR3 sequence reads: CASSVATGQTNEKLFF. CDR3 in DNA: TGTGCCAGCAGCGTAGCGACGGGACAGACTAATGAAAAACTGTTTTTT.

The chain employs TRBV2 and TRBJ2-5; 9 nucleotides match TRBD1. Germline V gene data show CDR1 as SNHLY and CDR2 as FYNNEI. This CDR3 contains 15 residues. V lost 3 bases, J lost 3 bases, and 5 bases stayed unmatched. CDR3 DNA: TGTGCCAGCAGTGACTGGACAGGGGTAAAAGAGACCCAGTACTTC. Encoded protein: CASSDWTGVKETQYF. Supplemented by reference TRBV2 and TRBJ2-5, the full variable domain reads EPEVTQTPSHQVTQMGQEVILRCVPISNHLYFYWYRQILGQKVEFLVSFYNNEISEKSEIFDDQFSVERPDGSNFTLKIRSTKLEDSAMYFCASSDWTGVKETQYFGPGTRLLVL.

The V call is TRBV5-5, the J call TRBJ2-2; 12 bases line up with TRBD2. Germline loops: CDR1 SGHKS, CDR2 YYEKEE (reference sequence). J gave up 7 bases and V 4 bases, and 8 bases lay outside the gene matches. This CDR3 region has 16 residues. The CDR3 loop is CASSKGLAGIGGELFF. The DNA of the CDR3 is TGTGCCAGCAGCAAAGGACTAGCGGGGATTGGCGGGGAGCTGTTTTTT.

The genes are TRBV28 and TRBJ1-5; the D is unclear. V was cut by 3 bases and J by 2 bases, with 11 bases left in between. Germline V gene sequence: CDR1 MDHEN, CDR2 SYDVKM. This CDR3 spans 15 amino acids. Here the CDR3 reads CASSFHNRGNQPQHF. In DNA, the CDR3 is TGTGCCAGCAGTTTCCACAATCGGGGCAATCAGCCCCAGCATTTT.

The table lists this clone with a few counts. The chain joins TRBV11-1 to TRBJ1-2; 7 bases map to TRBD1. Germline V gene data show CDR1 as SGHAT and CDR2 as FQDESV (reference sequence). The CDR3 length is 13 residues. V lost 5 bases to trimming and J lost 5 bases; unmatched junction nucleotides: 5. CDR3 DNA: TGTGCCAGCAGCAAACAGGGGTTTTATGGCTACACCTTC. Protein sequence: CASSKQGFYGYTF.

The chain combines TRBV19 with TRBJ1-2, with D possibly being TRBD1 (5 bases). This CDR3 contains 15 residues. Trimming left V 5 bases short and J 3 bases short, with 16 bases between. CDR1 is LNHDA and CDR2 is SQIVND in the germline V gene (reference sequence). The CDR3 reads CASSPPGSRHYGYTF. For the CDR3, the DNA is TGTGCCAGTAGTCCTCCAGGGTCCCGTCACTATGGCTACACCTTC.

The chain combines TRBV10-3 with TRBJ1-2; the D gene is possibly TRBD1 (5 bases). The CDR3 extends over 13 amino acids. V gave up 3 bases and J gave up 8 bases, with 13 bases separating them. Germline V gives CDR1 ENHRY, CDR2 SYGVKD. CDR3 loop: CAISEGVSRGYTF. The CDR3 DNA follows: TGTGCCATCAGTGAAGGGGTTTCTCGGGGCTACACCTTC.

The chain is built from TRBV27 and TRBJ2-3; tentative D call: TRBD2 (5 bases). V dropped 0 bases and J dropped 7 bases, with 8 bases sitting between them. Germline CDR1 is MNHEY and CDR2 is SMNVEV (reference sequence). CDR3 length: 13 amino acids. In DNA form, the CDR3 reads TGTGCCAGCAGTTTATCCTCGGGGTATACGCAGTATTTT. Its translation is CASSLSSGYTQYF.

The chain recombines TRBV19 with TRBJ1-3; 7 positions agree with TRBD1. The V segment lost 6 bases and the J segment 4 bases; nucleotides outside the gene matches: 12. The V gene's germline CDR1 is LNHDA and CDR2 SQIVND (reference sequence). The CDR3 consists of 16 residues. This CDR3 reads CASSPPDRVGGNTIYF. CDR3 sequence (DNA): TGTGCCAGTAGCCCACCCGACAGGGTTGGGGGAAACACCATATATTTT.

CDR3 sequence reads: CASSLEPATNEKLFF. DNA for the CDR3: TGTGCCAGCAGCTTAGAACCAGCAACTAATGAAAAACTGTTTTTT. V is TRBV7-6 and J is TRBJ1-4, with D uncertain. Germline V gene data show CDR1 as SGHVS and CDR2 as FNYEAQ. Trimming took 1 base from V and 0 from J, leaving 6 bases between them. The CDR3 runs to 15 residues.

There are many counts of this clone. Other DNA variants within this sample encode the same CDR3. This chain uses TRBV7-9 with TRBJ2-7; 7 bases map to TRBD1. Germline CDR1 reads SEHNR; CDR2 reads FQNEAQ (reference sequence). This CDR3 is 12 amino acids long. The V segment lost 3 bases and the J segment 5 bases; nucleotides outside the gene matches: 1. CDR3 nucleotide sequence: TGTGCCAGCAGCTTGACAGGGAACGAGCAGTACTTC. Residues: CASSLTGNEQYF.

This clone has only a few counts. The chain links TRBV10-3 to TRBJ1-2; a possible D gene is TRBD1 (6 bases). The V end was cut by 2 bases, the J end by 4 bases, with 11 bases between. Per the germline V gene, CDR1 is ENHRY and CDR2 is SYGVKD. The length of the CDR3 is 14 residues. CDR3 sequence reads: CAISEPRDTYGYTF. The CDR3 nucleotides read TGTGCCATCAGTGAGCCTCGGGACACCTATGGCTACACCTTC.

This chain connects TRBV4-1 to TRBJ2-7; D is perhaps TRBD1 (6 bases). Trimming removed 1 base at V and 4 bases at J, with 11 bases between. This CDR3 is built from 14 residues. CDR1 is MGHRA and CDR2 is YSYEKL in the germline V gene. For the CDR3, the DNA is TGCGCCAGCAGCCAAGGCAGGGGTGGGTACGAGCAGTACTTC. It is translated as CASSQGRGGYEQYF.

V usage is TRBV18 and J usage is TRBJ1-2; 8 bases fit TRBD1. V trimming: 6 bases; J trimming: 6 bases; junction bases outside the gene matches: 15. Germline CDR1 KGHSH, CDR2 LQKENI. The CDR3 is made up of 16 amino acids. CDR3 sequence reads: CASSPQGRTTGDGYTF. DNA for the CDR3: TGTGCCAGCTCCCCGCAGGGTAGGACGACAGGGGATGGCTACACCTTC.

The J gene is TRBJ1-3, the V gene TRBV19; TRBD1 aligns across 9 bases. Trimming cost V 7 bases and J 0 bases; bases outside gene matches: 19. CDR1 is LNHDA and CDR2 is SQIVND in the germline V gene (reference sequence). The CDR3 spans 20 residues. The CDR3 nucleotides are TGTGCCAGTACTTCCGCCTGGGGACAGGGTACCGAAGGCTCTGGAAACACCATATATTTT. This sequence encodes CASTSAWGQGTEGSGNTIYF. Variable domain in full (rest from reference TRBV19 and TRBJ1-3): DGGITQSPKYLFRKEGQNVTLSCEQNLNHDAMYWYRQDPGQGLRLIYYSQIVNDFQKGDIAEGYSVSREKKESFPLTVTSAQKNPTAFYLCASTSAWGQGTEGSGNTIYFGEGSWLTVV.

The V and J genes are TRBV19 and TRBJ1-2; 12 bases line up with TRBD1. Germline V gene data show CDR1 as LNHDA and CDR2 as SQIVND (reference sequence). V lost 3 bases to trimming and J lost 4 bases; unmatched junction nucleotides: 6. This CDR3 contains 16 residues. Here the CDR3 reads CASSIGTGGPGYGYTF. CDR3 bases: TGTGCCAGTAGTATCGGGACAGGGGGCCCGGGCTATGGCTACACCTTC.

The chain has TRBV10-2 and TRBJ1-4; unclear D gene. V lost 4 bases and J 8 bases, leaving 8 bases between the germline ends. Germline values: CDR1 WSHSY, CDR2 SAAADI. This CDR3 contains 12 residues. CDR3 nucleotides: TGCGCCAGCAGTGGAACGGGGGAAAAACTGTTTTTT. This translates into CASSGTGEKLFF.

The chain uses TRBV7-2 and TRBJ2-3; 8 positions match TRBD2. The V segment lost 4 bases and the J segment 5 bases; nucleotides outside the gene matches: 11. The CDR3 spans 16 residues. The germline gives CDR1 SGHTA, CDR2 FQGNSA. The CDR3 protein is CASSSKSGGRGDTQYF. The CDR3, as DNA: TGTGCCAGCAGCTCGAAGAGCGGGGGACGGGGAGATACGCAGTATTTT.

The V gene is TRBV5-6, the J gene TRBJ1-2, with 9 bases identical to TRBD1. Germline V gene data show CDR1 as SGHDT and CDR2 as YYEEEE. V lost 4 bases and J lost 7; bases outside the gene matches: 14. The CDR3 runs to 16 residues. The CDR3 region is CASSPAPQGTGFGYTF. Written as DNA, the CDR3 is TGTGCCAGCAGCCCGGCCCCTCAGGGGACAGGGTTTGGCTACACCTTC.

The CDR3 DNA is TGTGCCAGCAGTTTAAGTGGGCAGGGGGAAACAGATACGCAGTATTTT. Its protein product is CASSLSGQGETDTQYF. This chain joins TRBV28 and TRBJ2-3; 7 positions agree with TRBD1. V was pared by 2 bases and J by 3 bases, with 8 bases of the junction left unmatched. CDR3 length: 16 amino acids. Germline V gene data show CDR1 as MDHEN and CDR2 as SYDVKM.

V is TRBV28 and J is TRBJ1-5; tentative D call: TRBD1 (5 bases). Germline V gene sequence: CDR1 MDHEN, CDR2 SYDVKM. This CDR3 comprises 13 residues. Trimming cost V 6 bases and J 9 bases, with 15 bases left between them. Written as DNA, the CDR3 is TGTGCCAGCAGGGTGGGACCGGAGGGGCCCCAGCATTTT. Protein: CASRVGPEGPQHF.